The 9 T cell receptor beta chains given below trace back to one sample, sequenced in a study of lymphopenia after photon versus proton radiotherapy. TCRdb's copy holds only in-frame clones and misses some; the assay was immunoSEQ multiplex PCR. The sample yields about 24,000 clones, 84% seen once. The material sequenced was peripheral blood, taken from a patient treated with photon-based radiotherapy. These receptors originate from a man between 40 and 49 years old with gastric cancer.

This clone was detected only once. The chain employs TRBV7-2 and TRBJ1-2, with 12 bases fitting TRBD1. The V and J ends lost 4 bases and 8 bases, in that order; junction bases with no gene match: 11. The CDR3 extends over 16 amino acids. Germline loops: CDR1 SGHTA, CDR2 FQGNSA. CDR3: CASSSFPGQGAPGYTF. The DNA for the CDR3 is TGTGCCAGCAGCTCCTTCCCGGGACAGGGGGCGCCGGGCTACACCTTC.

V and J are TRBV18 and TRBJ2-2, with no clear D. The CDR3 totals 12 residues. Germline V CDR1 and CDR2: KGHSH, LQKENI. V lost 9 bases and J lost 6, with 11 bases in between. The CDR3 is CASHMGSGELFF. Here the CDR3 DNA reads TGTGCCAGTCACATGGGTTCCGGGGAGCTGTTTTTT.

J is TRBJ1-2 and V is TRBV4-3, with TRBD1 matching 7 bases. The CDR3 has 17 residues. V gave up 1 base and J gave up 6 bases; unmatched junction bases: 14. CDR1 and CDR2 (germline): LGHNA, YSLEER. The CDR3: CASSQGRGTAVPDGYTF. CDR3 in DNA: TGCGCCAGCAGCCAAGGTCGCGGGACAGCGGTGCCGGATGGCTACACCTTC.

This chain connects TRBV5-1 to TRBJ2-5; TRBD1 agrees at 7 bases. Looked up from germline, CDR1 is SGHRS and CDR2 is YFSETQ. This CDR3 is 17 amino acids long. The trim removed 3 bases at V and 1 base at J, leaving 12 bases unmatched. Here the CDR3 DNA reads TGCGCCAGCAGCTCCGTTCCAAACAGGGGTCGCCAAGAGACCCAGTACTTC. Its translation: CASSSVPNRGRQETQYF.

A few counts support this clone. This chain uses TRBV7-9 with TRBJ2-1; no firm D call. Trimming removed 5 bases at V and 7 bases at J, with 6 bases between. CDR3 length: 11 amino acids. The V gene's germline CDR1 is SEHNR and CDR2 FQNEAQ (reference sequence). CDR3 nucleotide sequence: TGTGCCAGCAGCCTACGGAATGAGCAGTTCTTC. As protein: CASSLRNEQFF. Based on the CDR3 plus reference TRBV7-9 and TRBJ2-1, the full variable domain is DTGVSQNPRHKITKRGQNVTFRCDPISEHNRLYWYRQTLGQGPEFLTYFQNEAQLEKSRLLSDRFSAERPKGSFSTLEIQRTEQGDSAMYLCASSLRNEQFFGPGTRLTVL.

This clone occurred once. The rearrangement joins TRBV10-3 to TRBJ2-1; 10 nucleotides agree with TRBD1. This CDR3 comprises 16 residues. Germline CDR1 ENHRY, CDR2 SYGVKD. V lost 5 bases to trimming and J lost 5 bases; unmatched junction nucleotides: 9. CDR3: CAISPSDRGFDNEQFF. The CDR3 DNA follows: TGTGCCATCAGTCCATCGGACAGGGGGTTCGACAATGAGCAGTTCTTC.

This rearrangement joins TRBV4-2 to TRBJ2-7; tentatively, D is TRBD2 (7 bases). CDR1 LGHNA and CDR2 YNFKEQ come from the germline V gene. The germline V and J ends were trimmed by 6 bases and 1 base, with 10 bases remaining between them. The CDR3 is 13 residues long. In DNA, the CDR3 is TGTGCCAGCAGGGGGGGGCGGTCCTACGAGCAGTACTTC. Translation gives CASRGGRSYEQYF.

For the CDR3, the DNA is TGTGCCAGCAGCCATAGCGGGAAGGTGGTCAGCGGGGAGCTGTTTTTT. It yields the protein CASSHSGKVVSGELFF. The gene calls are TRBV4-2 and TRBJ2-2; TRBD2 matches 8 bases. The germline gives CDR1 LGHNA, CDR2 YNFKEQ. The CDR3 loop spans 16 amino acids. With V trimmed by 3 bases and J by 7 bases, 10 bases remained unmatched.

This chain uses TRBV14 with TRBJ1-3; D gene ambiguous. Germline CDR1 SGHDN, CDR2 FVKESK. CDR3 length: 12 amino acids. Trimming shortened V by 4 bases and J by 4 bases, and 5 bases separated the two germline ends. As DNA, the CDR3 is TGTGCCAGCAGCCCGAGCGGAAACACCATATATTTT. Its protein product is CASSPSGNTIYF.